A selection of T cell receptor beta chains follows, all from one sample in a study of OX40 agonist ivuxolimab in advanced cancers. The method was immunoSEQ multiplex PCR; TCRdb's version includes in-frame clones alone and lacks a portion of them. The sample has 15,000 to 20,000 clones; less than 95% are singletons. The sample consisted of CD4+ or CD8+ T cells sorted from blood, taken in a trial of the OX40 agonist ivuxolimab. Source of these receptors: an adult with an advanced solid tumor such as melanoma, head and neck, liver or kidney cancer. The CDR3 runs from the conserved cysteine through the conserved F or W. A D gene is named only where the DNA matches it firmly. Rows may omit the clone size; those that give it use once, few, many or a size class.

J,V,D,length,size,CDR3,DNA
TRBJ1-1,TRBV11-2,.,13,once,CASSLGGGAEAFF,TGTGCCAGCAGCTTAGGGGGTGGGGCTGAAGCTTTCTTT
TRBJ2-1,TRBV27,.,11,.,CASSTHNEQFF,TGTGCCAGCAGTACTCACAATGAGCAGTTCTTC
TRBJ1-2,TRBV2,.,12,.,CASLTGDYGYTF,TGTGCCAGTCTTACAGGTGACTATGGCTACACCTTC
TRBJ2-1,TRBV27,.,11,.,CASSSLNEQFF,TGTGCCAGCAGTTCTCTCAATGAGCAGTTCTTC
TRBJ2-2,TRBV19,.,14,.,CASRRSMNTGELFF,TGTGCCAGTAGGAGGAGTATGAACACCGGGGAGCTGTTTTTT
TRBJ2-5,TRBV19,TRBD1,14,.,CASSIGTGQETQYF,TGTGCCAGTAGTATAGGGACAGGTCAAGAGACCCAGTACTTC
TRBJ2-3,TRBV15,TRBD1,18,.,CATSNLFSRTGFPDTQYF,TGTGCCACCAGCAACCTCTTCTCCCGGACAGGGTTCCCAGATACGCAGTATTTT
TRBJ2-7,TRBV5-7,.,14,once,CASSLVSDSYEQYF,TGTGCCAGCAGCTTAGTAAGCGACTCCTACGAGCAGTACTTC
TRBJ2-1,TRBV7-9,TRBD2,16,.,CASSLYGLAGGNEQFF,TGTGCCAGCAGCTTATACGGGCTAGCGGGAGGGAATGAGCAGTTCTTC
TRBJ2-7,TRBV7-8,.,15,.,CASSLHSVLTGEQYF,TGTGCCAGCAGCTTACATTCAGTCCTTACGGGCGAGCAGTACTTC
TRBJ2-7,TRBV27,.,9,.,CASSPKRYF,TGTGCCAGCAGTCCAAAAAGGTACTTC
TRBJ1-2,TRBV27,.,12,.,CASRDFHYGYTF,TGTGCCAGCCGGGACTTTCACTATGGCTACACCTTC
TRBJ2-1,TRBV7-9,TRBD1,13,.,CASRLGTDNEQFF,TGTGCCAGCAGACTTGGGACAGACAATGAGCAGTTCTTC
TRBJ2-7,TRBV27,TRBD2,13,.,CASGSGSGYEQYF,TGTGCCAGCGGTAGCGGGAGCGGCTACGAGCAGTACTTC
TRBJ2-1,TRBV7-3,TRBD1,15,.,CASSFDRGRGYEQFF,TGTGCCAGCAGCTTCGACAGGGGGCGCGGCTATGAGCAGTTCTTC
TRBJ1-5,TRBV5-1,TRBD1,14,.,CASSSTGVNQPQHF,TGCGCCAGCAGCTCAACAGGGGTTAATCAGCCCCAGCATTTT
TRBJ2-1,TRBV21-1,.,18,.,CASSKAGTSGFPYNEQFF,TGTGCCAGCAGCAAAGCCGGGACTAGCGGGTTCCCCTACAATGAGCAGTTCTTC
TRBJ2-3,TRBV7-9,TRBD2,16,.,CASSFPPGLAGDTQYF,TGTGCCAGCAGCTTCCCCCCGGGACTAGCGGGAGATACGCAGTATTTT
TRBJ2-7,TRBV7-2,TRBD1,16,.,CASSLPLDRPSYEQYF,TGTGCCAGCAGCTTACCTCTGGACAGGCCCTCATACGAGCAGTACTTC
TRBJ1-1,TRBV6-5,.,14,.,CASSYSQANTEAFF,TGTGCCAGCAGTTACAGTCAGGCGAACACTGAAGCTTTCTTT
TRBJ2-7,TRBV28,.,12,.,CASSFQGRTLLF,TGTGCCAGCAGTTTTCAGGGGCGCACCCTCCTATTC
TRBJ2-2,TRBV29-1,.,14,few,CSVLGDRVIGELFF,TGCAGCGTACTCGGGGACCGCGTCATCGGGGAGCTGTTTTTT
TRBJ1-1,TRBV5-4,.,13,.,CASSLAENTEAFF,TGTGCCAGCAGCTTGGCAGAGAACACTGAAGCTTTCTTT
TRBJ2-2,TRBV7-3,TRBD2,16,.,CASSSGLAGHTGELFF,TGTGCCAGCAGCTCCGGACTAGCGGGGCACACCGGGGAGCTGTTTTTT
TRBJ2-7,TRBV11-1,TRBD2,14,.,CASSFLAGVGEQYF,TGTGCCAGCAGCTTCTTAGCGGGAGTCGGCGAGCAGTACTTC
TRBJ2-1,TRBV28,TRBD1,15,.,CASSFPSDRADEQFF,TGTGCCAGCAGTTTCCCCTCGGACAGGGCGGATGAGCAGTTCTTC
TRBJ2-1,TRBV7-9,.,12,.,CASSLGANEQFF,TGTGCCAGCAGCTTAGGCGCCAATGAGCAGTTCTTC
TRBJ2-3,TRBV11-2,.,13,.,CASRRGGTDTQYF,TGTGCCAGCAGACGGGGAGGCACAGATACGCAGTATTTT